One sample yielded the 16 T cell receptor beta chains listed below, sequenced in a study of neoadjuvant anti-PD-1 for oral cavity cancer. Time point of the sample: after neoadjuvant nivolumab, at surgical resection. Measured with immunoSEQ multiplex PCR; TCRdb has only the in-frame clones, and not every one. This sample has fewer than 90,000 clones; 70% to 90% occur once, and the top ten carry approximately 3%. This sample comprised PBMCs, obtained after nivolumab (anti-PD-1) treatment. The receptors shown here come from a person aged 40-85 years with oral cavity squamous cell carcinoma.

This chain joins TRBV6-4 and TRBJ2-3, with 10 bases identical to TRBD2. The CDR3 runs to 15 residues. J gave up 3 bases and V 0 bases, and 0 bases lay outside the gene matches. Germline CDR1 MRHNA, CDR2 SNTAGT. The CDR3 bases are TGTGCCAGCAGTGACTCTAGCGGGGGGACAGATACGCAGTATTTT. Translation: CASSDSSGGTDTQYF.

This chain links TRBV6-4 with TRBJ2-1; D gene unclear. The CDR3 extends over 10 amino acids. V was cut by 5 bases and J by 10 bases, with 6 bases left in between. Looked up from germline, CDR1 is MRHNA and CDR2 is SNTAGT. CDR3 sequence: CASSWLEQFF. The CDR3 coding sequence is TGTGCCAGCAGTTGGCTAGAGCAGTTCTTC.

The chain employs TRBV5-1 and TRBJ2-3; 12 positions match TRBD2. This CDR3 comprises 16 residues. The germline gives CDR1 SGHRS, CDR2 YFSETQ. Trimming took 0 bases from V and 4 from J; bases not matched to a gene: 3. The CDR3 spells CASSLELAGGPDTQYF. The CDR3, as DNA: TGCGCCAGCAGCTTGGAGCTAGCGGGGGGGCCAGATACGCAGTATTTT.

The CDR3 bases are TGCGCCAGCAGCCAAGGAAGCGGGGGGTTCACCGGGGAGCTGTTTTTT. Residues: CASSQGSGGFTGELFF. The chain has TRBV4-1 and TRBJ2-2; 9 positions agree with TRBD2. Per germline, CDR1 MGHRA and CDR2 YSYEKL. V lost 1 base and J lost 4; bases outside the gene matches: 4. The CDR3 consists of 16 residues.

The chain couples TRBV6-4 to TRBJ2-5, with 9 nucleotides matching TRBD2. There are 15 residues in the CDR3. Germline loops: CDR1 MRHNA, CDR2 SNTAGT. J lost 1 base, V lost 4 bases, and 4 bases had no gene match. In nucleotides, the CDR3 is TGTGCCAGCAGTGCCGTAGCGGGAGTCCAAGAGACCCAGTACTTC. Its protein product is CASSAVAGVQETQYF.

The chain couples TRBV7-3 to TRBJ2-1; a weak D match, TRBD2 (5 bases). The V and J ends lost 5 bases and 0 bases respectively, with 14 bases between them. Germline assignment: CDR1 SGHTA and CDR2 FQGTGA. This CDR3 comprises 16 residues. The DNA for the CDR3 is TGTGCCAGCAGCCGGTCCCGGGAAGGCTCCTACAATGAGCAGTTCTTC. Its protein is CASSRSREGSYNEQFF.

The gene calls are TRBV14 and TRBJ1-1; D call uncertain. The length of the CDR3 is 14 residues. The V end lost 1 base, the J end lost 5 bases, and 11 bases lay between the germline ends. Germline loops: CDR1 SGHDN, CDR2 FVKESK. CDR3 residues: CASSQGPSRTEAFF. Here the CDR3 DNA reads TGTGCCAGCAGCCAAGGACCTTCCCGGACTGAAGCTTTCTTT.

This rearrangement joins TRBV5-1 to TRBJ2-1, with D possibly called TRBD1 or TRBD2 (5 bases each). Trimming removed 0 bases from V and 8 bases from J, with 12 bases in between. Per the germline V gene, CDR1 is SGHRS and CDR2 is YFSETQ. This CDR3 region has 14 residues. The CDR3 loop is CASSLEDLGDEQFF. The CDR3 DNA reads TGCGCCAGCAGCTTGGAGGACTTAGGGGATGAGCAGTTCTTC. The full variable domain, with the rest looked up from reference TRBV5-1 and TRBJ2-1, is KAGVTQTPRYLIKTRGQQVTLSCSPISGHRSVSWYQQTPGQGLQFLFEYFSETQRNKGNFPGRFSGRQFSNSRSEMNVSTLELGDSALYLCASSLEDLGDEQFFGPGTRLTVL.

This rearrangement joins TRBV7-9 to TRBJ2-7, with D maybe TRBD2 (5 bases). V was trimmed by 4 bases and J by 2 bases, leaving 12 bases between them. Germline V gene data show CDR1 as SEHNR and CDR2 as FQNEAQ (reference sequence). The CDR3 has 14 residues. The CDR3 coding sequence is TGTGCCAGCAGCTGGAGAGACTACACCTACGAGCAGTACTTC. Encoded protein: CASSWRDYTYEQYF.

The chain has TRBV29-1 and TRBJ1-1; weak D call: TRBD1 (5 bases). Germline CDR1 and CDR2: SQVTM and ANQGSEA. The CDR3 runs to 14 residues. Between the trimmed V and J ends, which lost 3 bases and 1 base, there was a span of 12 bases. CDR3 sequence (DNA): TGCAGCGTTGACCTATCCGGGACGAACACTGAAGCTTTCTTT. It encodes CSVDLSGTNTEAFF.

V is TRBV2 and J is TRBJ2-2, with TRBD2 matching 12 bases. Germline assignment: CDR1 SNHLY and CDR2 FYNNEI. V trimming: 5 bases; J trimming: 4 bases; junction bases outside the gene matches: 8. The CDR3 extends over 17 amino acids. CDR3 DNA: TGTGCCAGCAGTCCCCTAGCGGGAGGGGCGGGCACCGGGGAGCTGTTTTTT. Its translation is CASSPLAGGAGTGELFF.

This clone has more than one count but fewer than ten. The chain carries TRBV5-6 and TRBJ2-1; the match to TRBD1 covers 8 bases. V shed 2 bases, J shed 10 bases, and the junction held 8 bases outside the gene matches. The CDR3 totals 14 residues. Germline loops: CDR1 SGHDT, CDR2 YYEEEE. DNA for the CDR3: TGTGCCAGCAGCTTACTGGACAGGGTTTGGGAGCAGTTCTTC. Its translation: CASSLLDRVWEQFF.

Worth noting for this clone: Germline and junction disagree at one end, which may indicate a read error. V usage is TRBV29-1 and J usage is TRBJ2-7; 8 bases match TRBD2. The CDR3 totals 11 residues. Germline V gene sequence: CDR1 SQVTM, CDR2 ANQGSEA. This CDR3 reads CSLVAGGEQHF. The CDR3 region has the DNA TGCAGCCTGGTGGCGGGGGGCGAGCAGCACTTC.

This rearrangement joins TRBV5-1 to TRBJ2-7, with TRBD1 identical over 11 bases. The CDR3 runs 15 residues. With 4 bases clipped from V and 6 bases from J, the junction kept 9 bases outside the gene matches. Germline loops: CDR1 SGHRS, CDR2 YFSETQ. Written as DNA, the CDR3 is TGCGCCAGCAGCCAGGGACAGGGGGTTTATGGCGAGCAGTACTTC. This sequence encodes CASSQGQGVYGEQYF.

The rearrangement links TRBV2 to TRBJ2-2; TRBD1 agrees at 7 bases. In germline, CDR1 is SNHLY, CDR2 FYNNEI. The CDR3 consists of 14 residues. J gave up 3 bases and V 7 bases, and 5 bases lay outside the gene matches. Here the CDR3 DNA reads TGTGCCAGCACCCTCGACAGGGACACCGGGGAGCTGTTTTTT. It specifies CASTLDRDTGELFF.

The sample holds a few counts of this clone. The chain links TRBV5-5 to TRBJ2-1; D possibly uses TRBD1 or TRBD2 (6 bases each). V was clipped by 4 bases and J by 10 bases, with 21 bases between them. The germline gives CDR1 SGHKS, CDR2 YYEKEE (reference sequence). The CDR3 extends over 15 amino acids. The CDR3 sequence is CASSPGTTGGEEQFF. The CDR3 nucleotides read TGTGCCAGCAGCCCCGGGACAACGGGCGGGGAGGAGCAGTTCTTC.